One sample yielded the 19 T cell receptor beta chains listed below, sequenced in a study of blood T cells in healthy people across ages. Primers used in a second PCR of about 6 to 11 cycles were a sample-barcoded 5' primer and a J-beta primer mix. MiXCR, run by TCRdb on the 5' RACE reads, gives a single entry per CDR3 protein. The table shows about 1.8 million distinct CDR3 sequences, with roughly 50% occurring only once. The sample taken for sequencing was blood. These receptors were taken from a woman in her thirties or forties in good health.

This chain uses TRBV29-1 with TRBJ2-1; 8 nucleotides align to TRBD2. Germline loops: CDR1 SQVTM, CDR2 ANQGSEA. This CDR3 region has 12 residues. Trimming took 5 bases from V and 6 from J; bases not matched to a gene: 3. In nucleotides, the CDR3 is TGCAGCGTTTGGGCGGGAGGCAATGAGCAGTTCTTC. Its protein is CSVWAGGNEQFF.

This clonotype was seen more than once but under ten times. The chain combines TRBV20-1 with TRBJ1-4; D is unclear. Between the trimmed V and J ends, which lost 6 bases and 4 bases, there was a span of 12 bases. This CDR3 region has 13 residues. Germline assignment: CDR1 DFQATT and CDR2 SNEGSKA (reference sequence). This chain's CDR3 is CSAETPYNEKLFF. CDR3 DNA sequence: TGCAGTGCGGAGACACCTTATAATGAAAAACTGTTTTTT.

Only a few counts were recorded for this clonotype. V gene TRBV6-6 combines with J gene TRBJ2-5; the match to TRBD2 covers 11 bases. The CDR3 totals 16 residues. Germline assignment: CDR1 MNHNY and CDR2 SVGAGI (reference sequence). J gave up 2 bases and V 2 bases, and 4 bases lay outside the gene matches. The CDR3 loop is CASSYLLAGEQETQYF. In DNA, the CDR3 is TGTGCCAGCAGTTACCTACTAGCGGGGGAACAAGAGACCCAGTACTTC.

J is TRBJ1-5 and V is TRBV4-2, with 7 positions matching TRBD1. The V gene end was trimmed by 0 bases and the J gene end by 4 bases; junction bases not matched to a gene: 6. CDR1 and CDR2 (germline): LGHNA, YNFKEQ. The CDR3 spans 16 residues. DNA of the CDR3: TGTGCCAGCAGCCAAGACGCGGCAGGGGGTAATCAGCCCCAGCATTTT. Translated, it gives CASSQDAAGGNQPQHF.

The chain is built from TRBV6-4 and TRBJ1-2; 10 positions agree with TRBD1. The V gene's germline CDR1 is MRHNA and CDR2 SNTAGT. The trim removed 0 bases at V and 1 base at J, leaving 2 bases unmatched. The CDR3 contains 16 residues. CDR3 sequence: CASSDSGQGNNYGYTF. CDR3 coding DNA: TGTGCCAGCAGTGACTCGGGACAGGGGAATAACTATGGCTACACCTTC.

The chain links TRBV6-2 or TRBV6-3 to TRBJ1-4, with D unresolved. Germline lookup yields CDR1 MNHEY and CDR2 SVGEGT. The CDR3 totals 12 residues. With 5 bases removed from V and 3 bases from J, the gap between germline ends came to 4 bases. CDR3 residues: CASSPSNEKLFF. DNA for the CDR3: TGTGCCAGCAGTCCGTCTAATGAAAAACTGTTTTTT.

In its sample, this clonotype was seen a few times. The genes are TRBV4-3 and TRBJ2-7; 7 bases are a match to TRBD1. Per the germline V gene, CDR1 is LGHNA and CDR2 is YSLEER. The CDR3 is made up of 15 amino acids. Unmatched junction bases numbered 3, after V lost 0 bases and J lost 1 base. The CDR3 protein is CASSQERQGSYEQYF. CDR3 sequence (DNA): TGCGCCAGCAGCCAAGAAAGACAGGGTTCCTACGAGCAGTACTTC.

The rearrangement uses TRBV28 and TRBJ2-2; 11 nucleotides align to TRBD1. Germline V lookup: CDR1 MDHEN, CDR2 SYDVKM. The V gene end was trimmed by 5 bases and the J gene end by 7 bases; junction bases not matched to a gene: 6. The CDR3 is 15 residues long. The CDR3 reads CASSASGTGGGELFF. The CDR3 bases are TGTGCCAGCAGTGCCAGCGGGACAGGGGGCGGGGAGCTGTTTTTT.

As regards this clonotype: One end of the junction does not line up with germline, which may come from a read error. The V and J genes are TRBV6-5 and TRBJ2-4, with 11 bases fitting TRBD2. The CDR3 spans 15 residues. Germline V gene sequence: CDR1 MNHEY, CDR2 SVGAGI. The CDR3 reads CTSTLAGGKKNIQYF. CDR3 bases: TGTACCAGCACCCTAGCGGGGGGAAAGAAAAACATTCAGTACTTC.

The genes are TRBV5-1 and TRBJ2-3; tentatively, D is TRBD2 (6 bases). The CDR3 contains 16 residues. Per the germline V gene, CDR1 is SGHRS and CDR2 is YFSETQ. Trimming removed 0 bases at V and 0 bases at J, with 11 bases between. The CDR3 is CASSLVTGTSTDTQYF. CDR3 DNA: TGCGCCAGCAGCTTGGTCACGGGGACTAGCACAGATACGCAGTATTTT.

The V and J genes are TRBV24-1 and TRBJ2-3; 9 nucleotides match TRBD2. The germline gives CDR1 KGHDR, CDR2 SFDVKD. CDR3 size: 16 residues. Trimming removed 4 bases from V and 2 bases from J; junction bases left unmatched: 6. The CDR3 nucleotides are TGTGCCACCAGTGACCCGAGCGGGGGGATCACAGATACGCAGTATTTT. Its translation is CATSDPSGGITDTQYF.

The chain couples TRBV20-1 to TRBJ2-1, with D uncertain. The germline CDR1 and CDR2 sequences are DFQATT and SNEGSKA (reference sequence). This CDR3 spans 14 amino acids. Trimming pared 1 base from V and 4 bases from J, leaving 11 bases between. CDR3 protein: CSARGPIGYNEQFF. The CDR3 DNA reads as TGCAGTGCTAGAGGACCCATTGGGTACAATGAGCAGTTCTTC.

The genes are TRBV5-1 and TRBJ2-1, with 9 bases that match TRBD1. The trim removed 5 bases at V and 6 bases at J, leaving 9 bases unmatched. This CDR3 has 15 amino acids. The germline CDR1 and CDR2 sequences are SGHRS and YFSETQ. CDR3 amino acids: CASSFDRGSANEQFF. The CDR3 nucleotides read TGCGCCAGCAGTTTTGACAGGGGGTCGGCCAATGAGCAGTTCTTC.

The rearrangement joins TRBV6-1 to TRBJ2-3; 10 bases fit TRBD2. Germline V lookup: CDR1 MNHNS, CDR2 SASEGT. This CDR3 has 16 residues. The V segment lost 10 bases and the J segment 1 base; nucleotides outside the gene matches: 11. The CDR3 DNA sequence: TGTGCCACACGCGGGTCTGGACTAGCGGGCACAGATACGCAGTATTTT. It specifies CATRGSGLAGTDTQYF.

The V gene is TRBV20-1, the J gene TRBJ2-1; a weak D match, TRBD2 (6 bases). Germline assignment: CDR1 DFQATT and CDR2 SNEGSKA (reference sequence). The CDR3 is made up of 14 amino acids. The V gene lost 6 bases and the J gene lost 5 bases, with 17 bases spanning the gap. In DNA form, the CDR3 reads TGCAGTGCACCCCGACTAGTCGGCGACAATGAGCAGTTCTTC. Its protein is CSAPRLVGDNEQFF.

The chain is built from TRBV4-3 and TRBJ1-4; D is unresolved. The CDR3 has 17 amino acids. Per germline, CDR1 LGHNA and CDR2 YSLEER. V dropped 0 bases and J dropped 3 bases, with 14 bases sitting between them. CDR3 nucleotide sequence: TGCGCCAGCAGCCAAGATAACGGAGGCTGGGCTAATGAAAAACTGTTTTTT. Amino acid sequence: CASSQDNGGWANEKLFF.

The CDR3, as DNA: TGTGCCAGCAGGGCAGACAGGGGCCGGAACGTATATGGCTACACCTTC. Its translation is CASRADRGRNVYGYTF. The chain has TRBV7-9 and TRBJ1-2; TRBD1 agrees at 8 bases. The V gene's germline CDR1 is SEHNR and CDR2 FQNEAQ (reference sequence). This CDR3 is built from 16 residues. V lost 6 bases and J lost 5; bases outside the gene matches: 14.

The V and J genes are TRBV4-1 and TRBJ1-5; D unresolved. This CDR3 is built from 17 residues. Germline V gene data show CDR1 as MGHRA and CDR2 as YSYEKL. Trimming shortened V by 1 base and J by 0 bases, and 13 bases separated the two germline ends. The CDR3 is CASSQVISVSSNQPQHF. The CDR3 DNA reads TGCGCCAGCAGCCAAGTGATTTCTGTTAGTAGCAATCAGCCCCAGCATTTT.

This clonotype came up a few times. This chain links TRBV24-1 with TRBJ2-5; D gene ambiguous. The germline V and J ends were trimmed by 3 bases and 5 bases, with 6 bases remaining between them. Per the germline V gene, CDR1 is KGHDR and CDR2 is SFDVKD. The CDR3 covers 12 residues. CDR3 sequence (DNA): TGTGCCACCAGTGATCCAGTTGAGACCCAGTACTTC. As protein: CATSDPVETQYF.